A single sample is the source of the 14 T cell receptor beta chains below, sequenced in a study of T-cell memory formation after mild COVID-19. TCRdb independently ran MiXCR on the 5' RACE reads; one entry per CDR3 protein. The sample includes 280,000 or so distinct CDR3 sequences, 7.5% to 9.5% of them seen just once. Sequenced input: PBMCs or a T cell subset sorted from them (not recorded which). The receptors come from a man younger than 35 who had mild COVID-19 (a few samples of this study predate the infection). Cell type and time point are not known.

This rearrangement joins TRBV7-9 to TRBJ2-1; D might be TRBD2 (6 bases). The CDR3 runs to 15 residues. The ends were cut back, 1 base at V and 6 bases at J, with 13 bases in the middle. Germline CDR1 reads SEHNR; CDR2 reads FQNEAQ (reference sequence). The CDR3 here is CASSLGSGGSNEQFF. The CDR3, as DNA: TGTGCCAGCAGCTTAGGTAGCGGAGGGAGCAATGAGCAGTTCTTC.

This clonotype was observed a handful of times. The V call is TRBV20-1, the J call TRBJ2-5, with 8 positions matching TRBD2. Germline V CDR1 and CDR2: DFQATT, SNEGSKA (reference sequence). The CDR3 runs to 14 residues. The trim removed 0 bases at V and 1 base at J, leaving 1 base unmatched. This CDR3 reads CSARDREGQETQYF. Written as DNA, the CDR3 is TGCAGTGCTAGAGATCGGGAGGGCCAAGAGACCCAGTACTTC.

This chain joins TRBV11-2 and TRBJ2-3; perhaps D is TRBD1 or TRBD2 (5 bases each). Deletions cut 3 bases from V and 0 bases from J, with 16 bases between. The CDR3 has 17 residues. Germline loops: CDR1 SGHAT, CDR2 FQNNGV. The CDR3 DNA is TGTGCCAGCAGCTTGTTTCGGGGCCTGGGAAGCACAGATACGCAGTATTTT. Its protein is CASSLFRGLGSTDTQYF.

The chain is built from TRBV12-3 or TRBV12-4 and TRBJ2-7; TRBD1 might be the D (8 bases). V shed 5 bases and J shed 7 bases, with 15 bases lying between them. The CDR3 runs 13 residues. The CDR3 spells CASSDRGGWEQYF. CDR3 sequence (DNA): TGTGCCAGCAGTGACAGGGGAGGGTGGGAGCAGTACTTC.

This clonotype came up many times. The genes are TRBV5-1 and TRBJ2-2, with 11 nucleotides matching TRBD2. V trimming: 4 bases; J trimming: 2 bases; junction bases outside the gene matches: 4. The CDR3 runs 16 residues. Germline CDR1 is SGHRS and CDR2 is YFSETQ. The CDR3 coding sequence is TGCGCCAGCAGCGCACTAGCGGGGGAAAACACCGGGGAGCTGTTTTTT. Translation: CASSALAGENTGELFF.

The rearrangement uses TRBV12-3 or TRBV12-4 and TRBJ1-2; D not resolved. The length of the CDR3 is 13 residues. V was shortened by 3 bases and J by 1 base, with 6 bases between the two germline ends. The CDR3, as DNA: TGTGCCAGCAGTTTTAGGGTTAACTATGGCTACACCTTC. Encoded protein: CASSFRVNYGYTF.

This chain connects TRBV7-9 to TRBJ2-2; a possible D gene is TRBD1 (5 bases). CDR1 and CDR2 (germline): SEHNR, FQNEAQ (reference sequence). The V and J ends lost 1 base and 2 bases respectively, with 11 bases between them. The CDR3 contains 16 residues. CDR3 DNA sequence: TGTGCCAGCAGCTTAGGATCAGGGATCAACACCGGGGAGCTGTTTTTT. Encoded protein: CASSLGSGINTGELFF.

This chain connects TRBV12-3 or TRBV12-4 to TRBJ1-3; 8 nucleotides line up with TRBD1. With 4 bases clipped from V and 7 bases from J, the junction kept 9 bases outside the gene matches. The CDR3 is made up of 15 amino acids. The DNA of the CDR3 is TGTGCCAGCAGTTCCTGGACAGGGTCCCTGAACACCATATATTTT. Protein product: CASSSWTGSLNTIYF.

This clonotype was picked up many times. The V and J genes are TRBV6-5 and TRBJ2-7; D possibly corresponds to TRBD1 (6 bases). Trimming took off 5 bases at V and 3 bases at J, with 11 bases between the two ends. CDR1 and CDR2 from the germline V gene are MNHEY and SVGAGI. The CDR3 is 13 residues long. The CDR3 protein is CASSALQGYEQYF. CDR3 coding DNA: TGTGCCAGCAGTGCGCTACAGGGCTACGAGCAGTACTTC.

This clonotype occurred a few times. The chain links TRBV11-2 to TRBJ2-2, with D possibly being TRBD2 (6 bases). Germline CDR1 reads SGHAT; CDR2 reads FQNNGV. This CDR3 is 14 amino acids long. The V and J ends lost 10 bases and 1 base respectively, with 13 bases between them. CDR3 bases: TGTGCCACCGGAGGGACTCAGAACACCGGGGAGCTGTTTTTT. Its translation is CATGGTQNTGELFF.

This chain connects TRBV9 to TRBJ2-1; D remains unclear. Per germline, CDR1 SGDLS and CDR2 YYNGEE. The CDR3 runs to 10 residues. Trimming stripped 7 bases from V and 8 bases from J, with 7 bases between. The CDR3 nucleotides read TGTGCCAGCGCCCCCGATGAGCAGTTCTTC. As protein: CASAPDEQFF.

The sample holds many counts of this clonotype. The V gene is TRBV20-1, the J gene TRBJ1-1; the D gene is possibly TRBD1 (5 bases). Deletions cut 1 base from V and 7 bases from J, with 13 bases between. CDR1 and CDR2 (germline): DFQATT, SNEGSKA (reference sequence). The CDR3 length is 13 residues. The CDR3 bases are TGCAGTGCTAGAGCTCCAGCGGGACTTGAAGCTTTCTTT. Protein product: CSARAPAGLEAFF.

This clonotype was counted many times. V usage is TRBV5-1 and J usage is TRBJ2-1; TRBD2 might be the D (6 bases). In germline, CDR1 is SGHRS, CDR2 YFSETQ. With 2 bases removed from V and 7 bases from J, the gap between germline ends came to 16 bases. The CDR3 spans 15 residues. CDR3 loop: CASSLGGAHLNEQFF. In DNA, the CDR3 is TGCGCCAGCAGCTTAGGAGGGGCCCACCTGAATGAGCAGTTCTTC.

This clonotype came up a few times. This chain uses TRBV20-1 with TRBJ1-2, with 7 bases identical to TRBD1. The CDR3 sequence is 15 residues long. Germline trimming cut 0 bases from V and 8 bases from J; bases unmatched to any gene: 12. The V gene's germline CDR1 is DFQATT and CDR2 SNEGSKA (reference sequence). DNA for the CDR3: TGCAGTGCTAGAGATCTCGGGGCCAGGGGGTTGGGCTACACCTTC. Protein sequence: CSARDLGARGLGYTF.